This entry describes one T cell receptor (beta chain). CDR3 size: 15 residues. Germline loops: CDR1 KGHDR, CDR2 SFDVKD. V lost 0 bases to trimming and J lost 8 bases; unmatched junction nucleotides: 6. The sample belongs to a study of blood T cells in healthy people across ages. The sample, 7.5 to 10 milliliters of peripheral blood, was drawn from each donor. Per sample, a minimum of 6 million PBMCs were isolated. Next came a second PCR, run for roughly 6 to 11 cycles, which used a sample-barcoded 5' primer along with a J-beta primer mix. Every molecule of cDNA carried a tag from a template-switch adaptor with 12 random nucleotides. Via MiXCR, TCRdb re-called the 5' RACE reads, giving one row per CDR3 protein. The repertoire holds about 650,000 distinct CDR3 sequences, with 32% as singletons.

The chain recombines TRBV24-1 with TRBJ2-1, with TRBD2 identical over 7 bases. The sequencing input was blood. The origin of this receptor is an elderly woman in good health. The CDR3 sequence: CATSDLQGGAHEQFF. CDR3 coding DNA: TGTGCCACCAGTGATTTGCAGGGAGGGGCCCATGAGCAGTTCTTC.